The next 11 T cell receptor beta chains were all read from a single sample in a study of robustness of blood B and T cell sequencing. The cDNA carried a universal priming site added by a 5' template-switch oligo. Every cDNA molecule received a random 12-nucleotide UMI from the template-switch oligo. In TCRdb, the PCR reads were re-called with MiXCR into one record per CDR3 protein. The repertoire holds around 1,500 distinct CDR3 sequences, with about half as singletons. The template for TCR beta quantification was mRNA, not genomic DNA. Sequenced: peripheral blood. These receptors were collected from a human donor in good health.

This clonotype was counted a few times. The chain has TRBV5-1 and TRBJ1-1; 7 bases line up with TRBD1. Germline V gene data show CDR1 as SGHRS and CDR2 as YFSETQ. The J segment lost 5 bases and the V segment lost 7 bases, leaving 11 bases of the junction unmatched. The CDR3 has 14 residues. CDR3 in DNA: TGCGCCAGCGGTAACAGGGGCGGTGGGACTGAAGCTTTCTTT. It is translated as CASGNRGGGTEAFF. Together with reference TRBV5-1 and TRBJ1-1, the CDR3 gives the full variable domain: KAGVTQTPRYLIKTRGQQVTLSCSPISGHRSVSWYQQTPGQGLQFLFEYFSETQRNKGNFPGRFSGRQFSNSRSEMNVSTLELGDSALYLCASGNRGGGTEAFFGQGTRLTVV.

This clonotype was seen a few times. The chain joins TRBV6-1 to TRBJ2-1; D possibly corresponds to TRBD2 (6 bases). CDR1 and CDR2 from the germline V gene are MNHNS and SASEGT. The CDR3 consists of 18 residues. Trimming stripped 6 bases from V and 7 bases from J, with 28 bases between. The CDR3 spells CASSPRVRGVRLSNEQFF. CDR3 sequence (DNA): TGTGCCAGCAGCCCGAGGGTTCGCGGGGTCCGCCTCAGTAATGAGCAGTTCTTC.

The table lists this clonotype with a few counts. This chain links TRBV30 with TRBJ1-1, with D tentatively TRBD1 (5 bases). The V and J ends lost 2 bases and 6 bases respectively, with 13 bases between them. The CDR3 extends over 13 amino acids. CDR1 GTSNPN and CDR2 SVGIG come from the germline V gene (reference sequence). The CDR3 is CAWSLQPGAEAFF. The DNA for the CDR3 is TGTGCCTGGAGTCTTCAACCGGGGGCTGAAGCTTTCTTT.

The V gene is TRBV12-3 or TRBV12-4, the J gene TRBJ1-5; 7 bases align to TRBD1. V lost 5 bases to trimming and J lost 7 bases; unmatched junction nucleotides: 8. The CDR3 extends over 14 amino acids. CDR3 region: CASSMTGYVQPQHF. CDR3 sequence (DNA): TGTGCCAGCAGTATGACAGGGTACGTCCAGCCCCAGCATTTT.

This rearrangement joins TRBV11-1 to TRBJ2-1, with 8 bases identical to TRBD2. CDR1 is SGHAT, CDR2 FQDESV, per germline (reference sequence). With 3 bases clipped from V and 7 bases from J, the junction kept 11 bases outside the gene matches. This CDR3 is built from 16 residues. The DNA for the CDR3 is TGTGCCAGCAGCTTCCAATCCCGCGGGGGGTCGAATGAGCAGTTCTTC. Encoded protein: CASSFQSRGGSNEQFF.

V gene TRBV10-1 combines with J gene TRBJ2-1; no firm D call. Trimming took 0 bases from V and 6 from J, leaving 9 bases between them. Germline CDR1 is WNHNN and CDR2 is SYGVQD (reference sequence). This CDR3 is built from 14 residues. CDR3 sequence (DNA): TGCGCCAGCAGTGAGTCCGGCAGGACCAATGAGCAGTTCTTC. It translates to CASSESGRTNEQFF.

V is TRBV6-1 and J is TRBJ2-7; possibly TRBD1 or TRBD2 for D (5 bases each). Germline V gene lookup returns CDR1 MNHNS and CDR2 SASEGT. CDR3 size: 17 residues. V lost 6 bases, J lost 4 bases, and 25 bases lay in between. This CDR3 reads CASSPQKLFQGRYEQYF. The CDR3 DNA follows: TGTGCCAGCAGCCCACAAAAACTTTTTCAGGGACGGTACGAGCAGTACTTC.

The chain combines TRBV12-5 with TRBJ1-2; D is unresolved. V lost 6 bases and J lost 2, with 10 bases in between. Germline CDR1 LGHNT, CDR2 FRNRAP. The CDR3 loop spans 13 amino acids. CDR3 residues: CASGAAANYGYTF. The CDR3 coding sequence is TGTGCTAGTGGGGCAGCCGCAAACTATGGCTACACCTTC.

This clonotype was seen once. This chain connects TRBV7-7 to TRBJ2-1, with TRBD2 identical over 9 bases. This CDR3 has 17 residues. The germline gives CDR1 SSHAT, CDR2 FNYEAQ (reference sequence). With 1 base clipped from V and 8 bases from J, the junction kept 12 bases outside the gene matches. The CDR3 bases are TGTGCCAGCAGCTTAGATCCCCGCGGGGGGGGGAGCGATGAGCAGTTCTTC. This translates into CASSLDPRGGGSDEQFF.

This clonotype has more than one count but fewer than ten. The chain carries TRBV7-3 and TRBJ2-1, with 8 bases fitting TRBD2. Germline V gene data show CDR1 as SGHTA and CDR2 as FQGTGA. The CDR3 is 17 residues long. The V segment lost 4 bases and the J segment 3 bases; nucleotides outside the gene matches: 11. This chain's CDR3 is CASSSRGAGVIYNEQFF. The CDR3 DNA reads as TGTGCCAGCAGCTCCCGGGGAGCGGGGGTCATCTACAATGAGCAGTTCTTC. Based on the CDR3 plus reference TRBV7-3 and TRBJ2-1, the full variable domain is GAGVSQTPSNKVTEKGKYVELRCDPISGHTALYWYRQSLGQGPEFLIYFQGTGAADDSGLPNDRFFAVRPEGSVSTLKIQRTERGDSAVYLCASSSRGAGVIYNEQFFGPGTRLTVL.

This clonotype has just a few counts. The chain joins TRBV9 to TRBJ2-7, with D possibly matching TRBD1 (5 bases). Trimming pared 1 base from V and 0 bases from J, leaving 11 bases between. CDR1 and CDR2 from the germline V gene are SGDLS and YYNGEE. CDR3 length equals 15 residues. CDR3: CASSVTGSGSYEQYF. CDR3 DNA: TGTGCCAGCAGCGTAACAGGCTCGGGCTCCTACGAGCAGTACTTC.